This passage covers 19 T cell receptor beta chains from one sample sequenced in a study of human T cells and chemical hapten exposure (dated by TCRdb to about 2021). The intended sense of this specimen's time point label: patch test 3, about 24 weeks after DPC sensitization. In the paper's terms, the treatment or condition label means: therapeutic diphenylcyclopropenone sensitization with weekly scalp DPC. Receptors were amplified or captured by RACE. Sequencing was carried out with a NextSeq 500. The raw public reads went through TCRdb reprocessing: fastp at Q25, MiXCR clone calling, in-frame beta chains kept. Rows are unified per CDR3 protein, each entry keeping the most common DNA and genes. The sample data list roughly 89,000 distinct CDR3 sequences, and about a tenth of these were observed just once. The top ten hold approximately 1.1% of the sample. The input for sequencing was whole blood, taken in connection with sensitization to the hapten diphenylcyclopropenone (DPC). All receptors derive from a woman in her 30s with alopecia areata. Some clones in this sample may be carry-over from other donors' samples.

This clonotype showed up just a few times. The CDR3 here is CATSDSGTGDQPQHF. The CDR3 DNA sequence: TGTGCCACCAGTGACTCGGGGACAGGGGATCAGCCCCAGCATTTT. The chain employs TRBV24-1 and TRBJ1-5; TRBD1 matches at 10 bases. V dropped 4 bases and J dropped 5; count of bases not matched to a gene: 4. Germline V gene data show CDR1 as KGHDR and CDR2 as SFDVKD. This CDR3 has 15 amino acids.

At least ten counts were recorded for this clonotype. The rearrangement links TRBV20-1 to TRBJ1-1; D gene ambiguous. The ends were cut back, 6 bases at V and 5 bases at J, with 16 bases in the middle. Germline V gene lookup returns CDR1 DFQATT and CDR2 SNEGSKA (reference sequence). This CDR3 is built from 13 residues. The CDR3 coding sequence is TGCAGTGCCCCCCTGGGCGGTCGTACTGAAGCTTTCTTT. Translating gives CSAPLGGRTEAFF.

The rearrangement links TRBV20-1 to TRBJ2-3; 7 bases agree with TRBD2. V gave up 4 bases and J gave up 2 bases; unmatched junction bases: 6. The CDR3 runs to 14 residues. Germline assignment: CDR1 DFQATT and CDR2 SNEGSKA (reference sequence). The CDR3 coding sequence is TGCAGTGCTATGACTAGCAGGGACACAGATACGCAGTATTTT. As protein: CSAMTSRDTDTQYF.

This clonotype was recorded at least ten times. The chain uses TRBV20-1 and TRBJ2-3; D gene ambiguous. The V gene lost 1 base and the J gene lost 2 bases, with 4 bases spanning the gap. The CDR3 has 12 amino acids. Germline CDR1 DFQATT, CDR2 SNEGSKA (reference sequence). The CDR3 loop reads CSARVNTDTQYF. CDR3 in DNA: TGCAGTGCTAGAGTGAACACAGATACGCAGTATTTT.

Only a few counts were recorded for this clonotype. This chain connects TRBV28 to TRBJ2-3, with D perhaps matching TRBD2 (6 bases). The CDR3 loop spans 14 amino acids. The germline V and J ends were trimmed by 2 bases and 2 bases, with 8 bases remaining between them. Germline V gene data show CDR1 as MDHEN and CDR2 as SYDVKM. The CDR3 reads CASSLAGTTDTQYF. The CDR3 nucleotides read TGTGCCAGCAGTTTAGCGGGAACCACAGATACGCAGTATTTT. The full variable domain, with the rest looked up from reference TRBV28 and TRBJ2-3, is DVKVTQSSRYLVKRTGEKVFLECVQDMDHENMFWYRQDPGLGLRLIYFSYDVKMKEKGDIPEGYSVSREKKERFSLILESASTNQTSMYLCASSLAGTTDTQYFGPGTRLTVL.

This clonotype occurred a few times. This chain links TRBV20-1 with TRBJ2-7; tentatively, D is TRBD2 (6 bases). This CDR3 contains 15 residues. Germline V gives CDR1 DFQATT, CDR2 SNEGSKA (reference sequence). Trimming removed 6 bases from V and 2 bases from J, with 20 bases in between. CDR3 region: CSAPRGLTTTYEQYV. Written as DNA, the CDR3 is TGCAGTGCCCCAAGGGGACTCACCACCACCTACGAGCAGTACGTC.

This clonotype was observed many times. The chain links TRBV6-2 or TRBV6-3 to TRBJ2-7, with a possible D match to TRBD2 (5 bases). Germline CDR1 MNHEY, CDR2 SVGEGT. Trimming stripped 7 bases from V and 6 bases from J, with 25 bases between. The CDR3 sequence is 16 residues long. The CDR3 nucleotides read TGTGCCAGCAACCCCCAACCCTGGCGAGGGTCCGGCGAGCAGTACTTC. This encodes CASNPQPWRGSGEQYF.

This clonotype was recorded a few times. In DNA form, the CDR3 reads TGTGCCAGCAGTTTATGGACAGCCTATGGCTACACCTTC. This gives the protein CASSLWTAYGYTF. The J gene is TRBJ1-2, the V gene TRBV28, with a tentative D call TRBD1 (5 bases). The CDR3 contains 13 residues. Germline V gives CDR1 MDHEN, CDR2 SYDVKM. V was cut by 0 bases and J by 4 bases, with 6 bases left in between.

In its sample, this clonotype was seen a few times. The chain joins TRBV28 to TRBJ2-3, with D perhaps matching TRBD2 (5 bases). V was shortened by 7 bases and J by 6 bases, with 17 bases between the two germline ends. Germline V gives CDR1 MDHEN, CDR2 SYDVKM. The CDR3 covers 14 residues. The CDR3 coding sequence is TGTGCCAGCACCGGACCAAGCCTAGCTGATACGCAGTATTTT. Translation: CASTGPSLADTQYF.

This clonotype was observed many times. The chain joins TRBV7-2 to TRBJ2-7; 7 positions match TRBD2. Germline loops: CDR1 SGHTA, CDR2 FQGNSA. V lost 4 bases and J lost 3; bases outside the gene matches: 12. CDR3 size: 16 residues. The CDR3 loop is CASSSSGGGSGYEQYF. CDR3 DNA sequence: TGTGCCAGCAGCTCCTCGGGCGGGGGTTCTGGCTACGAGCAGTACTTC.

J is TRBJ2-2 and V is TRBV11-2; 7 bases are a match to TRBD1. J lost 4 bases, V lost 1 base, and 9 bases had no gene match. This CDR3 has 17 residues. From germline, CDR1 is SGHAT and CDR2 FQNNGV. CDR3 coding DNA: TGTGCCAGCAGCTTAGTGGCCAGGGGGTATGTCACCGGGGAGCTGTTTTTT. Translating gives CASSLVARGYVTGELFF. Filled out from reference TRBV11-2 and TRBJ2-2, the complete variable domain reads EAGVAQSPRYKIIEKRQSVAFWCNPISGHATLYWYQQILGQGPKLLIQFQNNGVVDDSQLPKDRFSAERLKGVDSTLKIQPAKLEDSAVYLCASSLVARGYVTGELFFGEGSRLTVL.

This sequence joins TRBV28 and TRBJ2-5; possibly TRBD1 for D (5 bases). V was trimmed by 5 bases and J by 4 bases, leaving 14 bases between them. This CDR3 region has 14 residues. CDR1 and CDR2 (germline): MDHEN, SYDVKM. The CDR3 sequence: CASSQSRGRETQYF. The CDR3 DNA sequence: TGTGCCAGCAGTCAGAGTAGGGGTCGAGAGACCCAGTACTTC. Together with reference TRBV28 and TRBJ2-5, the CDR3 gives the full variable domain: DVKVTQSSRYLVKRTGEKVFLECVQDMDHENMFWYRQDPGLGLRLIYFSYDVKMKEKGDIPEGYSVSREKKERFSLILESASTNQTSMYLCASSQSRGRETQYFGPGTRLLVL.

This clonotype appeared many times. The chain uses TRBV7-3 and TRBJ1-5, with unresolved D. Between the trimmed V and J ends, which lost 3 bases and 14 bases, there was a span of 14 bases. Looked up from germline, CDR1 is SGHTA and CDR2 is FQGTGA. The CDR3 sequence is 12 residues long. The CDR3 bases are TGTGCCAGCAGCTTCCCAGTGGGGATGGAGCATTTT. It codes for CASSFPVGMEHF.

This clonotype showed up many times. The chain links TRBV29-1 to TRBJ1-5, with D perhaps matching TRBD1 (6 bases). Germline V gene sequence: CDR1 SQVTM, CDR2 ANQGSEA. The CDR3 consists of 15 residues. Trimming shortened V by 7 bases and J by 1 base, and 17 bases separated the two germline ends. CDR3 in amino acids: CSGPPGGLSNQPQHF. CDR3 nucleotides: TGCAGCGGCCCCCCGGGGGGCTTGAGCAATCAGCCCCAGCATTTT.

Ten or more counts support this clonotype. The genes are TRBV7-9 and TRBJ2-1, with a tentative D call TRBD1 (6 bases). V lost 5 bases and J lost 8, with 22 bases in between. The CDR3 covers 16 residues. Per the germline V gene, CDR1 is SEHNR and CDR2 is FQNEAQ (reference sequence). The CDR3 DNA reads as TGTGCCAGCAGCCACCCCCCAGGGGCGCTAGGGGATGAGCAGTTCTTC. Translating gives CASSHPPGALGDEQFF.

This clonotype was counted many times. CDR3 in amino acids: CSAMSSVGGNEQFF. Here the CDR3 DNA reads TGCAGTGCTATGTCTAGCGTAGGGGGGAATGAGCAGTTCTTC. This sequence joins TRBV20-1 and TRBJ2-1; D tentatively reads TRBD1 or TRBD2 (6 bases each). The V end was cut by 4 bases, the J end by 7 bases, with 17 bases between. This CDR3 is built from 14 residues. Germline V gene data show CDR1 as DFQATT and CDR2 as SNEGSKA (reference sequence).

This clonotype has at least ten counts. V and J are TRBV20-1 and TRBJ2-7; D perhaps matches TRBD2 (5 bases). Germline V gene lookup returns CDR1 DFQATT and CDR2 SNEGSKA (reference sequence). V gave up 5 bases and J gave up 0 bases, with 17 bases separating them. The CDR3 covers 15 residues. The CDR3 DNA is TGCAGTGCTGCCCCCTCCAGCGGAAGCTCCTACGAGCAGTACTTC. It is translated as CSAAPSSGSSYEQYF.

This chain connects TRBV14 to TRBJ2-6; no reliable D call. Germline-derived CDR1 and CDR2 are SGHDN and FVKESK. The length of the CDR3 is 18 residues. Trimming left V 0 bases short and J 0 bases short, with 12 bases between. CDR3 sequence reads: CASSQEAGYLSGANVLTF. In nucleotides, the CDR3 is TGTGCCAGCAGCCAAGAAGCCGGGTATCTCTCTGGGGCCAACGTCCTGACTTTC.

This clonotype was counted ten times or more. The chain recombines TRBV7-7 with TRBJ2-2; 7 bases fit TRBD1. Germline lookup yields CDR1 SSHAT and CDR2 FNYEAQ (reference sequence). J lost 6 bases, V lost 4 bases, and 8 bases had no gene match. The CDR3 spans 15 residues. This chain's CDR3 is CASSSNRGRSGELFF. The CDR3 DNA reads TGTGCCAGCAGCTCTAACAGGGGTCGGTCCGGGGAGCTGTTTTTT. The variable domain in full, completed from reference TRBV7-7 and TRBJ2-2, reads GAGVSQSPRYKVTKRGQDVTLRCDPISSHATLYWYQQALGQGPEFLTYFNYEAQPDKSGLPSDRFSAERPEGSISTLTIQRTEQRDSAMYRCASSSNRGRSGELFFGEGSRLTVL.